The 23 T cell receptor beta chains listed next were all sequenced from one sample in a study of T-cell memory formation after mild COVID-19. Each CDR3 protein gets one entry after TCRdb re-called the 5' RACE reads with MiXCR. The table lists about 250,000 distinct CDR3 sequences, 15% of them singletons. What was sequenced was PBMCs or a T cell subset sorted from them (not recorded which). The receptors derive from an adult woman who had mild COVID-19 (a few samples of this study predate the infection). Cell type and time point are not known.

This clonotype was counted between two and nine times. The rearrangement uses TRBV4-1 and TRBJ2-3; D call uncertain. CDR3 size: 13 residues. Trimming pared 2 bases from V and 6 bases from J, leaving 9 bases between. Looked up from germline, CDR1 is MGHRA and CDR2 is YSYEKL. In DNA, the CDR3 is TGCGCCAGCAGCCAAAACAATAGGGATACGCAGTATTTT. Amino acid sequence: CASSQNNRDTQYF.

This clonotype was detected only a few times. The rearrangement links TRBV4-3 to TRBJ2-1; 8 nucleotides agree with TRBD2. The germline V gene encodes CDR1 LGHNA and CDR2 YSLEER. V was pared by 2 bases and J by 9 bases, with 9 bases of the junction left unmatched. The length of the CDR3 is 15 residues. This chain's CDR3 is CASSQQQASGFEQFF. The CDR3 bases are TGCGCCAGCAGCCAACAGCAGGCTAGCGGGTTTGAGCAGTTCTTC.

The V and J genes are TRBV15 and TRBJ2-2; D remains unclear. There are 12 residues in the CDR3. CDR1 is LNHNV and CDR2 is YYDKDF in the germline V gene (reference sequence). Trimming shortened V by 3 bases and J by 3 bases, and 2 bases separated the two germline ends. The DNA for the CDR3 is TGTGCCACCAGCAGTTACACCGGGGAGCTGTTTTTT. Translation gives CATSSYTGELFF.

This chain joins TRBV7-6 and TRBJ2-2; TRBD2 agrees at 7 bases. Germline CDR1 reads SGHVS; CDR2 reads FNYEAQ. The CDR3 extends over 13 amino acids. V lost 6 bases to trimming and J lost 5 bases; unmatched junction nucleotides: 3. In DNA form, the CDR3 reads TGTGCCAGCAGGCAAGCGGGAACCGGGGAGCTGTTTTTT. Protein product: CASRQAGTGELFF.

This clonotype has ten or more counts. The V gene is TRBV10-3, the J gene TRBJ1-2; D is ambiguous. This CDR3 is built from 12 residues. Germline V CDR1 and CDR2: ENHRY, SYGVKD. V lost 8 bases and J lost 4, with 11 bases in between. The CDR3 loop reads CAIGDVGYGYTF. CDR3 bases: TGTGCCATCGGCGACGTGGGCTATGGCTACACCTTC.

This clonotype was picked up many times. The V call is TRBV11-2, the J call TRBJ2-1, with 8 bases identical to TRBD2. This CDR3 has 14 amino acids. CDR1 and CDR2 from the germline V gene are SGHAT and FQNNGV. After removal of 0 bases from V and 7 bases from J, the junction contained 2 bases not matched to a gene. CDR3 loop: CASSLDRGGNEQFF. In nucleotides, the CDR3 is TGTGCCAGCAGCTTAGACCGGGGGGGTAATGAGCAGTTCTTC.

In DNA form, the CDR3 reads TGTGCCAGCAGCGTAGACGGACAGGGTATCGGGGAGCTGTTTTTT. It codes for CASSVDGQGIGELFF. This sequence joins TRBV9 and TRBJ2-2, with 8 bases fitting TRBD1. V lost 0 bases and J lost 7; bases outside the gene matches: 5. The germline V gene has CDR1 SGDLS and CDR2 YYNGEE. The length of the CDR3 is 15 residues.

The rearrangement joins TRBV7-9 to TRBJ2-5; TRBD1 matches at 10 bases. Trimming cost V 4 bases and J 4 bases; bases outside gene matches: 3. The length of the CDR3 is 14 residues. Looked up from germline, CDR1 is SEHNR and CDR2 is FQNEAQ (reference sequence). CDR3 region: CASSSGQGIETQYF. The CDR3 DNA is TGTGCCAGCAGCTCGGGACAGGGGATAGAGACCCAGTACTTC.

The sample holds a few counts of this clonotype. This rearrangement joins TRBV11-2 to TRBJ2-1, with unresolved D. The germline V gene has CDR1 SGHAT and CDR2 FQNNGV. There are 14 residues in the CDR3. Trimming stripped 2 bases from V and 10 bases from J, with 15 bases between. In DNA form, the CDR3 reads TGTGCCAGCAGCTTACAGGACGCCCGTACGGAGCAGTTCTTC. As protein: CASSLQDARTEQFF. The variable domain in full, with the rest retrieved from reference TRBV11-2 and TRBJ2-1, is EAGVAQSPRYKIIEKRQSVAFWCNPISGHATLYWYQQILGQGPKLLIQFQNNGVVDDSQLPKDRFSAERLKGVDSTLKIQPAKLEDSAVYLCASSLQDARTEQFFGPGTRLTVL.

This clonotype has more than one count but fewer than ten. The gene calls are TRBV6-5 and TRBJ2-5; the D is unclear. The CDR3 consists of 13 residues. Trimming took 0 bases from V and 7 from J, leaving 9 bases between them. The germline V gene encodes CDR1 MNHEY and CDR2 SVGAGI. This CDR3 is CASSYSPEGTQYF. For the CDR3, the DNA is TGTGCCAGCAGTTACTCCCCCGAAGGGACCCAGTACTTC.

This clonotype has at least ten counts. The chain is built from TRBV5-1 and TRBJ1-2; no firm D call. V lost 4 bases to trimming and J lost 4 bases, with 8 bases between them. Germline assignment: CDR1 SGHRS and CDR2 YFSETQ. This CDR3 spans 12 amino acids. CDR3: CASSPVGYGYTF. The CDR3 region has the DNA TGCGCCAGCAGCCCCGTAGGCTATGGCTACACCTTC.

Only a few counts were recorded for this clonotype. This sequence joins TRBV7-9 and TRBJ1-2, with a tentative D call TRBD1 (6 bases). The CDR3 spans 15 residues. Trimming stripped 0 bases from V and 7 bases from J, with 15 bases between. The germline V gene encodes CDR1 SEHNR and CDR2 FQNEAQ (reference sequence). In nucleotides, the CDR3 is TGTGCCAGCAGCTTAGCCGGAACAGGGTTCGGTGGCTACACCTTC. Its translation is CASSLAGTGFGGYTF.

Only a few counts were recorded for this clonotype. This rearrangement joins TRBV15 to TRBJ1-5, with D uncertain. Germline V gene data show CDR1 as LNHNV and CDR2 as YYDKDF (reference sequence). The CDR3 is 13 residues long. Trimming took off 3 bases at V and 10 bases at J, with 13 bases between the two ends. The CDR3 region has the DNA TGTGCCACCAGCAGCCCCGGTCTCGCTCCCCAGCATTTT. As protein: CATSSPGLAPQHF.

In this sample, this clonotype turned up a few times. The CDR3 spells CASSLESGGATNEQFF. CDR3 sequence (DNA): TGCGCCAGCAGCTTGGAAAGCGGGGGGGCCACCAATGAGCAGTTCTTC. V usage is TRBV5-1 and J usage is TRBJ2-1; TRBD2 matches 10 bases. The germline gives CDR1 SGHRS, CDR2 YFSETQ. The V and J ends lost 0 bases and 6 bases, in that order; junction bases with no gene match: 6. There are 16 residues in the CDR3.

The chain couples TRBV5-6 to TRBJ1-4; no clear D. Deletions cut 4 bases from V and 5 bases from J, with 18 bases between. Germline lookup yields CDR1 SGHDT and CDR2 YYEEEE. CDR3 length: 16 residues. The CDR3 DNA reads TGTGCCAGCAGCCTATTCCTCGGGGTGGTAAATGAAAAACTGTTTTTT. It codes for CASSLFLGVVNEKLFF.

This chain uses TRBV9 with TRBJ1-3; D is uncertain. V was cut by 5 bases and J by 0 bases, with 12 bases left in between. The CDR3 sequence is 15 residues long. Germline-derived CDR1 and CDR2 are SGDLS and YYNGEE. For the CDR3, the DNA is TGTGCCAGCAGTGCGACCGTAGCCTCTGGAAACACCATATATTTT. As protein: CASSATVASGNTIYF.

This clonotype has only a few counts. V is TRBV19 and J is TRBJ1-2; D is undetermined. Germline CDR1 LNHDA, CDR2 SQIVND (reference sequence). CDR3 length: 14 amino acids. Trimming removed 7 bases at V and 4 bases at J, with 16 bases between. This chain's CDR3 is CASNTNTGVYGYTF. CDR3 nucleotides: TGTGCCAGTAATACTAATACCGGGGTCTATGGCTACACCTTC.

V and J are TRBV20-1 and TRBJ2-7, with TRBD2 matching 12 bases. The CDR3 is 16 amino acids. Germline values: CDR1 DFQATT, CDR2 SNEGSKA (reference sequence). The V gene end was trimmed by 0 bases and the J gene end by 0 bases; junction bases not matched to a gene: 3. The CDR3 reads CSARDPGLAGSYEQYF. The CDR3 DNA is TGCAGTGCTAGAGACCCGGGACTAGCGGGCTCCTACGAGCAGTACTTC.

There are a few counts of this clonotype. The rearrangement links TRBV24-1 to TRBJ1-5; D uncertain. This CDR3 has 15 residues. V gave up 5 bases and J gave up 0 bases, with 10 bases separating them. CDR1 KGHDR and CDR2 SFDVKD come from the germline V gene. The CDR3 region has the DNA TGTGCCACCAGTGGCCGGGGTATTAGCAATCAGCCCCAGCATTTT. Protein sequence: CATSGRGISNQPQHF.

The genes are TRBV5-1 and TRBJ1-2; D is undetermined. In germline, CDR1 is SGHRS, CDR2 YFSETQ. V lost 0 bases and J lost 7, with 10 bases in between. The CDR3 is 13 amino acids. In DNA, the CDR3 is TGCGCCAGCAGCTTGGGTTTACTACGTGGCTACACCTTC. Protein sequence: CASSLGLLRGYTF.

This chain links TRBV6-2 or TRBV6-3 with TRBJ1-2, with 8 bases matching TRBD1. Germline V gene data show CDR1 as MNHEY and CDR2 as SVGEGT. This CDR3 spans 13 amino acids. V lost 4 bases, J lost 4 bases, and 2 bases stayed unmatched. The CDR3 here is CASSWTGPYGYTF. In nucleotides, the CDR3 is TGTGCCAGCAGTTGGACAGGGCCCTATGGCTACACCTTC.

The chain is built from TRBV6-2 or TRBV6-3 and TRBJ2-7; 8 positions match TRBD2. Germline V gene lookup returns CDR1 MNHEY and CDR2 SVGEGT. The CDR3 runs to 16 residues. The trim removed 6 bases at V and 3 bases at J, leaving 13 bases unmatched. Here the CDR3 DNA reads TGTGCCAGCAGGCGGCCCCCTCTAGCGGGTCGCTACGAGCAGTACTTC. Translated, it gives CASRRPPLAGRYEQYF.

There are a few counts of this clonotype. CDR3 loop: CASSSYGQLSNQPQHF. DNA of the CDR3: TGTGCCAGCAGCTCATACGGACAGCTTAGCAATCAGCCCCAGCATTTT. The J gene is TRBJ1-5, the V gene TRBV7-8; tentatively, D is TRBD1 (6 bases). Per germline, CDR1 SGHVS and CDR2 FQNEAQ. This CDR3 is built from 16 residues. Between the trimmed V and J ends, which lost 4 bases and 0 bases, there was a span of 13 bases.